Sequencing of this TCR beta chain was carried out in a study of shared clonotypes between healthy human individuals. Produced via immunoSEQ multiplex PCR; TCRdb's table is partial and in-frame only. The sample records more than 2 million clones, about 95% being singletons. Naive CD8 cells, CD45RO-negative and positively selected for CCR7, excluded terminally differentiated effector memory CD45RA+ cells. This CDR3 is built from 15 residues. Per the germline V gene, CDR1 is MNHEY and CDR2 is SMNVEV (reference sequence). V trimming: 5 bases; J trimming: 3 bases; junction bases outside the gene matches: 6.

The sequenced material came from naive CD8+ T cells sorted from blood. The sequence derives from a young man in good health. V and J are TRBV27 and TRBJ2-7; TRBD2 agrees at 11 bases. CDR3 region: CASSGGTSGNYEQYF. CDR3 bases: TGTGCCAGCAGTGGGGGGACTAGCGGAAACTACGAGCAGTACTTC.